The subject of this entry is one T cell receptor beta chain. Its matching antigen is unknown. This record belongs to a study of cytomegalovirus exposure and HLA in healthy donors. The study, taken as a whole, reports: A later analysis linked a missense DCLRE1C variant to TCR beta V- and J-gene trimming.

The CDR3 length is 14 residues. The germline CDR1 and CDR2 sequences are LNHNV and YYDKDF (reference sequence). V was pared by 4 bases and J by 3 bases, with 3 bases of the junction left unmatched. The PCR contained 60 Vbeta and 13 Jbeta primers. Measured with immunoSEQ multiplex PCR; TCRdb has only the in-frame clones, and not every one. The sample shows around 200,000 clones, around 76% of them seen only once. The material sequenced was PBMCs. The TCR was taken from a young man in good health and CMV-seronegative. V is TRBV15 and J is TRBJ2-7, with 10 positions matching TRBD1. Written as DNA, the CDR3 is TGTGCCACCAGCACAGACAGGGGGCTCTACGAGCAGTACTTC. The encoded protein is CATSTDRGLYEQYF.